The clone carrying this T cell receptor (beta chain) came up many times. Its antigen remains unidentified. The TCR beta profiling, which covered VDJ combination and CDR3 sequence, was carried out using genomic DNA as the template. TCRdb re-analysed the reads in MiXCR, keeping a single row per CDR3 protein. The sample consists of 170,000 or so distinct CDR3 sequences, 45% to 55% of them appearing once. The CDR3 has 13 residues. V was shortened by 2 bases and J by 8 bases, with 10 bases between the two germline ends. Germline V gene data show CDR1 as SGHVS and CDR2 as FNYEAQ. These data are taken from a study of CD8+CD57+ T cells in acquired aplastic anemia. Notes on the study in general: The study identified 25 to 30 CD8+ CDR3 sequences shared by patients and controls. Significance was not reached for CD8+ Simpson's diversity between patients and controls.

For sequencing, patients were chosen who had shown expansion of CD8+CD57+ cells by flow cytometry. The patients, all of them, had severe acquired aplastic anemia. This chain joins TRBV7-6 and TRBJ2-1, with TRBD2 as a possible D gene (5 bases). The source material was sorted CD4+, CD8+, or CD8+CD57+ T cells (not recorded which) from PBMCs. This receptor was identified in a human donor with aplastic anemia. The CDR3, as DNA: TGTGCCAGCAGCTTAACGGGGAAGGATGAGCAGTTCTTC. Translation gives CASSLTGKDEQFF. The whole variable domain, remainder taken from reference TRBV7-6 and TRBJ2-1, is GAGVSQSPRYKVTKRGQDVALRCDPISGHVSLYWYRQALGQGPEFLTYFNYEAQQDKSGLPNDRFSAERPEGSISTLTIQRTEQRDSAMYRCASSLTGKDEQFFGPGTRLTVL.